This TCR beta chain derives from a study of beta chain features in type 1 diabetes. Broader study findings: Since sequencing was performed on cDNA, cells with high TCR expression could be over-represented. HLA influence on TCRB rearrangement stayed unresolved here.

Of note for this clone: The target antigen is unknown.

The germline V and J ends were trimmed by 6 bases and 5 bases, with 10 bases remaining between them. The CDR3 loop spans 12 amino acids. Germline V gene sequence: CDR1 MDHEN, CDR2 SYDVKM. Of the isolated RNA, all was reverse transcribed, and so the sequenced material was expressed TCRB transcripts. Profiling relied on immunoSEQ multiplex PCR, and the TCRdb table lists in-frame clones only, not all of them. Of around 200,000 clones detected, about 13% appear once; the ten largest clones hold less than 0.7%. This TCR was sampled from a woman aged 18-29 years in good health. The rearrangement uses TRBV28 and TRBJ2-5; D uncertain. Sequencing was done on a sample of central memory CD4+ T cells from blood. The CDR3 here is CASRDPRETQYF. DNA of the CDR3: TGTGCCAGCAGGGATCCGAGGGAGACCCAGTACTTC. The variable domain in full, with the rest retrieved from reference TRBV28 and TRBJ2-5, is DVKVTQSSRYLVKRTGEKVFLECVQDMDHENMFWYRQDPGLGLRLIYFSYDVKMKEKGDIPEGYSVSREKKERFSLILESASTNQTSMYLCASRDPRETQYFGPGTRLLVL.